This T cell receptor (beta chain) was identified during a study of blood T cells in healthy people across ages. The study, taken as a whole, reports: Any changes in expanded clonotypes were possibly confounded, as donor CMV status remained unknown.

With respect to this clonotype: Its antigen is still unknown.

Alongside a J-beta primer mix, a sample-barcoded 5' primer served in a second PCR lasting roughly 6 to 11 cycles. TCRdb used MiXCR to reprocess the 5' RACE reads, holding one entry per CDR3 protein. The profile shows approximately 1,700,000 distinct CDR3 sequences, about two fifths of them singletons. This TCR was sampled from a human donor in good health. Sequencing input: blood.

The CDR3 DNA reads as TGTGCCAGCAGTCCCTCAGGGGCGATATACAATGAGCAGTTCTTC. This codes for CASSPSGAIYNEQFF. This chain links TRBV12-3 or TRBV12-4 with TRBJ2-1, with a tentative D call TRBD1 (6 bases). The CDR3 is 15 residues long. The V gene lost 5 bases and the J gene lost 4 bases, with 15 bases spanning the gap.